These 12 T cell receptor beta chains were all obtained from the same sample, sequenced in a study of T cell changes during pregnancy in multiple sclerosis. Only in-frame clones appear in the TCRdb table, and some are missing; sequencing was by immunoSEQ multiplex PCR. The sample includes 85,000 to 100,000 clones, approximately 93% of them seen just once. Sequenced here: peripheral blood, sampled after pregnancy. Receptors were obtained from a female donor with multiple sclerosis, enrolled in a pregnancy study.

V usage is TRBV6-5 and J usage is TRBJ1-2, with a weak D call TRBD1 (5 bases). CDR3 length: 15 residues. V was pared by 5 bases and J by 1 base, with 14 bases between. Germline V lookup: CDR1 MNHEY, CDR2 SVGAGI. In nucleotides, the CDR3 is TGTGCCAGCAGTCCTTCTCAGGGTGTTAACTATGGCTACACCTTC. Translated: CASSPSQGVNYGYTF.

The chain joins TRBV13 to TRBJ2-3, with D tentatively TRBD2 (6 bases). Germline CDR1 reads PRHDT; CDR2 reads FYEKMQ (reference sequence). The CDR3 is 14 residues long. Trimming left V 1 base short and J 4 bases short, with 9 bases between. The CDR3 here is CASSLVLAADTQYF. The CDR3 DNA reads as TGTGCCAGCAGCTTAGTTTTAGCGGCAGATACGCAGTATTTT.

This clone is a singleton in its sample. CDR3 in DNA: TGTGCCAGCAGTTTATCCGGTATAGCCAAAAACATTCAGTACTTC. This codes for CASSLSGIAKNIQYF. The genes are TRBV27 and TRBJ2-4; D unresolved. The V gene lost 0 bases and the J gene lost 0 bases, with 6 bases spanning the gap. Germline assignment: CDR1 MNHEY and CDR2 SMNVEV (reference sequence). This CDR3 is built from 15 residues.

This chain joins TRBV7-9 and TRBJ2-7; 7 positions agree with TRBD1. V lost 3 bases to trimming and J lost 6 bases; unmatched junction nucleotides: 2. CDR3 size: 12 residues. Germline V gene sequence: CDR1 SEHNR, CDR2 FQNEAQ (reference sequence). The CDR3 nucleotides read TGTGCCAGCAGCTTCCGACAGGGCGAGCAGTACTTC. Protein sequence: CASSFRQGEQYF.

This rearrangement joins TRBV30 to TRBJ2-7, with 9 positions matching TRBD2. Germline V CDR1 and CDR2: GTSNPN, SVGIG (reference sequence). The V gene end was trimmed by 2 bases and the J gene end by 7 bases; junction bases not matched to a gene: 12. This CDR3 has 15 residues. CDR3 nucleotide sequence: TGTGCCTGGAGTCCGAGCGGTCTAGCGGGAAGGGAGCAGTACTTC. Translating it yields CAWSPSGLAGREQYF.

The V call is TRBV21-1, the J call TRBJ1-4; TRBD1, the table's D call, lacks a check against the DNA. TRBV21-1 represents a pseudogene. The CDR3 covers 16 residues. CDR3 nucleotides: TGTGCCAGCAGCCTACCACCCGGGACAGAGAATGAAAAACTGTTTTTT. Translated: CASSLPPGTENEKLFF.

The chain combines TRBV5-4 with TRBJ2-5; D remains ambiguous. The CDR3 totals 14 residues. Trimming stripped 4 bases from V and 4 bases from J, with 14 bases between. Germline V lookup: CDR1 SGHNT, CDR2 YYREEE (reference sequence). The DNA of the CDR3 is TGTGCCAGCAGCGCCCAGAGGTTACGAGAGACCCAGTACTTC. Its translation is CASSAQRLRETQYF.

The rearrangement joins TRBV29-1 to TRBJ1-2; D is unclear. Germline values: CDR1 SQVTM, CDR2 ANQGSEA. The CDR3 spans 12 residues. V was clipped by 0 bases and J by 9 bases, with 11 bases between them. The CDR3 reads CSVEDLPGSYTF. CDR3 bases: TGCAGCGTTGAAGATCTACCCGGGAGCTACACCTTC.

V is TRBV4-3 and J is TRBJ2-2, with D unresolved. CDR1 is LGHNA, CDR2 YSLEER, per germline. The germline V and J ends were trimmed by 0 bases and 6 bases, with 5 bases remaining between them. This CDR3 region has 13 residues. This CDR3 is CASSQDFAGELFF. The CDR3 bases are TGCGCCAGCAGCCAAGATTTCGCCGGGGAGCTGTTTTTT.

J is TRBJ1-5 and V is TRBV28; 9 positions agree with TRBD1. Unmatched junction bases numbered 10, after V lost 6 bases and J lost 7 bases. The V gene's germline CDR1 is MDHEN and CDR2 SYDVKM. CDR3 length: 15 amino acids. CDR3 loop: CASSNRDREGQPQHF. CDR3 in DNA: TGTGCCAGCAGCAACCGGGACAGGGAAGGGCAGCCCCAGCATTTT.

The chain combines TRBV11-1 with TRBJ2-3; 8 nucleotides align to TRBD2. The CDR3 consists of 19 residues. Germline CDR1 SGHAT, CDR2 FQDESV (reference sequence). Losses at the gene ends were 5 bases for V and 0 bases for J; bases not matched to a gene: 16. The CDR3 sequence is CASSAYPSSGTGSTDTQYF. As DNA, the CDR3 is TGTGCCAGCAGCGCCTACCCGAGTAGCGGGACGGGGAGCACAGATACGCAGTATTTT.

The chain links TRBV2 to TRBJ1-1; possible D gene TRBD1, 6 bases. The CDR3 is 11 residues long. The V and J ends lost 6 bases and 11 bases respectively, with 13 bases between them. Germline V gives CDR1 SNHLY, CDR2 FYNNEI. This CDR3 is CASRGAYGAFF. The CDR3 DNA reads as TGTGCCAGCAGGGGGGCGTATGGGGCTTTCTTT.